This T cell receptor (beta chain) was obtained from a study of CD4 and CD8 cells across lung adenocarcinoma regions. Looked up from germline, CDR1 is MNHNS and CDR2 is SASEGT. The CDR3 has 14 residues. The germline V and J ends were trimmed by 0 bases and 8 bases, with 11 bases remaining between them. TCRdb ran MiXCR on the PCR reads and lists one entry per CDR3 protein. The data contain some 16,000 distinct CDR3 sequences, just under 55% of them singletons. Localized lung adenocarcinoma, a non-small cell lung cancer, affected the donors. The TCR was taken from a female donor with lung adenocarcinoma. The CD4 and CD8 labels of this study may be unreliable. V and J are TRBV6-1 and TRBJ2-4; D gene unclear. Material: CD8+ T cells from the center of a lung tumor. CDR3 amino acids: CASSEAGPKHIQYF. CDR3 DNA sequence: TGTGCCAGCAGTGAAGCAGGGCCAAAACACATTCAGTACTTC.